Detailed here is one T cell receptor (beta chain). From the 5' RACE reads, TCRdb called clonotypes with MiXCR, one entry per CDR3 protein. The sample yields 300,000 to 400,000 distinct CDR3 sequences, roughly an eighth seen once. This sample is drawn from a study of T cells after yellow fever vaccination. The CDR3 contains 13 residues. V was shortened by 5 bases and J by 13 bases, with 15 bases between the two germline ends. Germline-derived CDR1 and CDR2 are SGHTA and FQGNSA. The J gene is TRBJ1-6, the V gene TRBV7-2; D ambiguous. Material: CD4+ T cells sorted from PBMCs, obtained 15 days after the yellow fever booster vaccination. The receptor was derived from a man aged 18 to 30 who received the YFV17D yellow fever vaccine. CDR3 bases: TGTGCCAGCAGCCGACGGTTAAGTATGCCCCTCCACTTT. It translates to CASSRRLSMPLHF.